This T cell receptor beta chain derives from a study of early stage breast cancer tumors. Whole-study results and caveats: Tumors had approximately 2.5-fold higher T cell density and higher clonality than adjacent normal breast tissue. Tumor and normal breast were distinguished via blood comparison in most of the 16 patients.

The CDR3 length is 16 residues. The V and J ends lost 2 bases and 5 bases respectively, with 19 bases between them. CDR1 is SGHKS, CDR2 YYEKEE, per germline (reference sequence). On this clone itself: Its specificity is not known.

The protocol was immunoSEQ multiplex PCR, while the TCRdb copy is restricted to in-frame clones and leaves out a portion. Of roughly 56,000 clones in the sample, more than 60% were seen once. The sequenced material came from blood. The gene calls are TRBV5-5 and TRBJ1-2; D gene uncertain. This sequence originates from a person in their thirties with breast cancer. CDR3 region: CASSFLYTPGKYGYTF. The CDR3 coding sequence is TGTGCCAGCAGCTTCTTGTACACCCCAGGAAAGTATGGCTACACCTTC.